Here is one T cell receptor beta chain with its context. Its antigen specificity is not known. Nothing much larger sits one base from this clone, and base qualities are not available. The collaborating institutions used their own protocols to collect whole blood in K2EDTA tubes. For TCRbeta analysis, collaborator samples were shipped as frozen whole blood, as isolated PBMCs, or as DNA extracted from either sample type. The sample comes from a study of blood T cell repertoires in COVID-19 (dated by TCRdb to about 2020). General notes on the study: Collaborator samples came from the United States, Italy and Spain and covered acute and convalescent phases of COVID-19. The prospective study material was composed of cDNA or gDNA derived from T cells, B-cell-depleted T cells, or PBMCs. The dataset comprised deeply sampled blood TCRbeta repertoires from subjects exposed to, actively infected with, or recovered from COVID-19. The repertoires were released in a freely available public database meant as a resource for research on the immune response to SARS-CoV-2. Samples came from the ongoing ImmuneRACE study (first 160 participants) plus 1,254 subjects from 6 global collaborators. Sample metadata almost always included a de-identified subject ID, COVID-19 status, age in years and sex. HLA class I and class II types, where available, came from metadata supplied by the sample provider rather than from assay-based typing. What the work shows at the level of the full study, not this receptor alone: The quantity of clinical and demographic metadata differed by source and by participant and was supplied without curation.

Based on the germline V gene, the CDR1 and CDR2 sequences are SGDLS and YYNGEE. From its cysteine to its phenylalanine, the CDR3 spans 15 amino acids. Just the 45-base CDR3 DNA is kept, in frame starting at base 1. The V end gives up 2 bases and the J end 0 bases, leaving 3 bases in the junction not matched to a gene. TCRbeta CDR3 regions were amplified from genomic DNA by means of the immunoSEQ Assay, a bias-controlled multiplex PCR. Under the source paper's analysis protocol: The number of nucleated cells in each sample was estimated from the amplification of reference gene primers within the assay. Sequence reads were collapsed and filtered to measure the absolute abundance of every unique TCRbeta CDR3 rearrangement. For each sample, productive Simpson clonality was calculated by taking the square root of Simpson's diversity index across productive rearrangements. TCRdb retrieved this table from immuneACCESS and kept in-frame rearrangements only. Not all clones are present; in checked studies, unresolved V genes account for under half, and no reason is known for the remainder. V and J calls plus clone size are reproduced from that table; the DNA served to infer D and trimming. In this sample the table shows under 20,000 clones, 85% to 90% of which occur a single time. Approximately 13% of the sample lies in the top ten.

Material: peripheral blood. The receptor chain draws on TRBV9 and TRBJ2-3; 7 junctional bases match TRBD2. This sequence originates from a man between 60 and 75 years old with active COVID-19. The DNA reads TGTGCCAGCAGCGTGGGTAGCGGGAGCACAGATACGCAGTATTTT. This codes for CASSVGSGSTDTQYF.